The entry below gives a single T cell receptor (beta chain) sequence along with its context. The data are from a study of blood T cell repertoires in COVID-19. At the level of the study: There were acute and convalescent COVID-19 samples, and they came from the United States, Italy and Spain. The analysed material was cDNA or gDNA that came from T cells, B-cell-depleted T cells, or PBMCs.

Germline trimming cut 0 bases from V and 4 bases from J; bases unmatched to any gene: 3. Germline CDR1 reads SGHNT; CDR2 reads YYREEE (reference sequence). The CDR3 length is 14 residues. The authors' processing: Scientists estimated how many nucleated cells there were by amplifying reference gene primers. Assay used: immunoSEQ multiplex PCR; TCRdb lists only in-frame clones, some missing. V and J calls and clone size are those listed in that table; D and trimming were worked out from the DNA. The table has 140,000 to 150,000 clones, roughly 86% seen once. This sequence joins TRBV5-4 and TRBJ2-7, with 8 bases fitting TRBD1. This sequence originates from a man between 70 and 80 years old with acute or convalescent COVID-19. Sequencing used peripheral blood. CDR3 protein: CASSLGQGAYEQYF. CDR3 sequence (DNA): TGTGCCAGCAGCTTGGGTCAGGGGGCGTACGAGCAGTACTTC.